This T cell receptor (beta chain) derives from a study of blood T cell repertoires in COVID-19. At the level of the study: Acute and convalescent COVID-19 samples came from the United States, Italy and Spain.

Using immunoSEQ multiplex PCR, the repertoire was profiled, and TCRdb retains in-frame clones only, with some absent. The sample lists 95,000 to 150,000 clones, approximately 80% occurring once. Deletions cut 1 base from V and 5 bases from J, with 12 bases between. This CDR3 has 15 residues. Germline V gene data show CDR1 as SGHTA and CDR2 as FQGNSA. This TCR was sampled from a human donor in a cohort sampled during active COVID-19. This chain joins TRBV7-2 and TRBJ2-4, with D perhaps TRBD1 (5 bases). Source material: peripheral blood. This CDR3 reads CASSLDWGSENIQYF. DNA of the CDR3: TGTGCCAGCAGCTTAGATTGGGGCTCGGAAAACATTCAGTACTTC.